This T cell receptor beta chain was identified during a study of lymphopenia after photon versus proton radiotherapy (dated by TCRdb to the late 2010s). As for the study more broadly: The study compared the immunological effects of photon versus proton radiation therapy in patients with gastrointestinal tumors who developed high-grade lymphopenia. The roughly 21 patients in the cohort had gastrointestinal tumors, were treated with either photon or proton therapy, and subsequently developed lymphopenia. The study was designed to characterize how the impact on the immune system differs between the two radiation modalities. The full study reports these points: During treatment, patients who received photon therapy lost naive T cells and TCR diversity and gained effector/memory populations, whereas patients who received proton therapy remained relatively stable. The survival association was examined only in patients who died, and the authors described better survival with proton therapy as a possibility, not as a demonstrated result. Across the cohort, among patients who died, a greater drop in TCR diversity after the nadir was inversely correlated with overall survival time. After the lymphocyte count nadir, repertoires from photon-treated patients showed oligoclonal expansion, particularly of CD8+ Temra cells, and this expansion drove the decline in diversity.

In this sample, this clone turned up a few times. Its antigen target is currently unknown. Base qualities are missing; no much larger clone stands one base away. Other nucleotide sequences in the sample specify the same CDR3. The method behind the library was the immunoSEQ multiplex PCR assay. Deep sequencing of rearranged TCR beta loci, alongside multiparametric flow cytometry, was used to profile T cell repertoires. TCRdb carries this immuneACCESS record with in-frame sequences only. Its versions omit some clonotypes, under half of them owing to an unresolved V gene in the studies checked, with the rest unexplained. A total of 150,000 or so clones appear in this sample, approximately 91% of them only once. Of the sample, approximately 4.8% falls within the top ten clones. The sequence was collected from a middle-aged man with gastric cancer. The sequences come from peripheral blood, collected from a patient treated with photon-based radiotherapy.

The nucleotide sequence reads as follows: TGTGCCAGCAGTTTATTAGGGAGCAATCAGCCCCAGCATTTT. This gives the protein CASSLLGSNQPQHF. The chain is assembled from TRBV28 and TRBJ1-5; there is no confident call for the D gene. In the germline V gene, CDR1 corresponds to MDHEN and CDR2 to SYDVKM. Cut back by 1 base and 1 base, the V and J ends lie 5 bases apart. Reading from cysteine to phenylalanine, the CDR3 counts 14 amino acids. CDR3 DNA only is kept here, 42 bases in frame from base 1.